This TCR beta chain is drawn from a study of human T cells and chemical hapten exposure. On the study more broadly: Doses of diphenylcyclopropenone went to the patients' scalps weekly throughout the roughly 24-week study.

This clonotype was counted many times. The antigen remains undetermined. Time point in this sample: patch test 1, 2 weeks after DPC sensitization. As to treatment: therapeutic diphenylcyclopropenone sensitization with weekly scalp DPC. RNA extraction used unfractionated whole blood as the source of total RNA. Findings of the study overall: Compared with pre-sensitization or healthy control sets, expanded TCRs clustered more. TCRs exceeding 1 in 1000 frequency stayed unchanged with DPC sensitization.

Individual cDNA molecules (in the library) carried attached unique molecular identifiers. MiXCR, run by TCRdb on the RACE reads, gives a single entry per CDR3 protein. The data show roughly 50,000 distinct CDR3 sequences, roughly 11% seen once. The origin of this receptor is a woman between 40 and 55 years old with alopecia areata. Some clones in this sample may be carry-over from other donors' samples. This specimen was whole blood, taken in connection with sensitization to the hapten diphenylcyclopropenone (DPC).

Written as DNA, the CDR3 is TGCAGTGCTAGAGTACCATCGGGGAGGGCCTACGAGCAGTACTTC. Its translation: CSARVPSGRAYEQYF. The V and J genes are TRBV20-1 and TRBJ2-7, with 7 nucleotides matching TRBD2. CDR3 size: 15 residues. Germline V gene sequence: CDR1 DFQATT, CDR2 SNEGSKA (reference sequence). With 1 base clipped from V and 2 bases from J, the junction kept 8 bases outside the gene matches.